This TCR beta chain was captured in a study of blood T cell repertoires in COVID-19. Produced via immunoSEQ multiplex PCR; TCRdb's table is partial and in-frame only. This sample has approximately 200,000 clones; about 85% occur once, and the top ten carry about 10%. Germline V lookup: CDR1 SGHVS, CDR2 FNYEAQ. Trimming shortened V by 3 bases and J by 6 bases, and 15 bases separated the two germline ends. The CDR3 consists of 15 residues. The sequencing sample was made of PBMCs or T cells enriched from blood (not recorded which). V and J are TRBV7-6 and TRBJ2-1; the D gene is possibly TRBD1 (5 bases). The clonotype was recovered from a man aged 25 to 40 who had recovered from COVID-19. CDR3 sequence reads: CASSLAAARANEQFF. CDR3 coding DNA: TGTGCCAGCAGCTTGGCGGCCGCCAGGGCCAATGAGCAGTTCTTC.